This entry features one TCR beta chain sequence. The antigen remains undetermined. Trimming shortened V by 4 bases and J by 0 bases, and 12 bases separated the two germline ends. CDR1 GTSNPN and CDR2 SVGIG come from the germline V gene (reference sequence). This CDR3 has 14 amino acids. This specimen comes from a study of STAT3 mutations in large granular lymphocyte leukemia. Overall study findings and caveats: All newly emerging clones after therapy were STAT3 wild type. Every T-LGLL patient had at least one immunodominant TCRbeta clonotype. Some patients had dominant TCR clones larger than their STAT3 mutant burden.

Approximately 40,000 productive templates were obtained per sample on average. Profiling relied on immunoSEQ multiplex PCR, and the TCRdb table lists in-frame clones only, not all of them. The sample shows 10,000 or so clones, 70% to 90% of them seen only once. The clonotype originates from a man older than 75 with T-cell large granular lymphocyte leukemia. Some clones in this sample may be carry-over from other donors' samples. The V call is TRBV30, the J call TRBJ1-1; D is uncertain. Specimen: peripheral blood mononuclear cells. CDR3 nucleotides: TGTGCCTGGACCCGTGGTACGGTGAACACTGAAGCTTTCTTT. It yields the protein CAWTRGTVNTEAFF.